The sequence of this T cell receptor beta chain was determined in a study of read filtering for tumor transcriptome and immune sequencing. Findings and limits, study-wide: Correlation between methods rose after single-read clonotypes were removed.

This clonotype was detected ten times or more. Its antigen remains unknown. V gave up 10 bases and J gave up 7 bases, with 10 bases separating them. The CDR3 sequence is 10 residues long. Germline V gives CDR1 MNHEY, CDR2 SVGAGI. From about 400 ng of RNA, a library with molecular barcoded alpha/delta and beta/gamma adaptors was made. Using its own MiXCR run on the reads, TCRdb lists one record per CDR3 protein. The sample consists of some 130,000 distinct CDR3 sequences, 10% to 15% of them appearing once. The sequence was obtained from a donor at least 40 years old with multiple myeloma. Sequencing was performed on a population of CD138-negative cells sorted from bone marrow. The chain couples TRBV6-5 to TRBJ1-2, with no clear D. CDR3 DNA: TGTGCCACCCTTGGAAGTGGCTACACCTTC. Translation gives CATLGSGYTF.